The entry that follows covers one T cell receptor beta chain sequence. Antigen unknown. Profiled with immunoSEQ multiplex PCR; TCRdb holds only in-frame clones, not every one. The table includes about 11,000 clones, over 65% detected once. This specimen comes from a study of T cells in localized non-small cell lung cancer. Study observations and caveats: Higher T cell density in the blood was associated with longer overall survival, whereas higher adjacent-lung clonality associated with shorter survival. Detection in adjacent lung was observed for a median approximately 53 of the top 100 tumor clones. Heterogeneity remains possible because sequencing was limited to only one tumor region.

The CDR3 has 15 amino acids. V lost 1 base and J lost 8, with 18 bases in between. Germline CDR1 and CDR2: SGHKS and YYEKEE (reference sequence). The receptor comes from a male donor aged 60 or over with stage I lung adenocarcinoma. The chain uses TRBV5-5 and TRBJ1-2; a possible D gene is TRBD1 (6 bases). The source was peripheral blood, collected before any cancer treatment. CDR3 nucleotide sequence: TGTGCCAGCAGCTTGTACAGGGACCCTTTGGAAGGCTACACCTTC. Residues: CASSLYRDPLEGYTF.